This record covers a single TCR beta chain. Its specificity is unknown. The TCRbeta library incorporated unique molecular identifiers. One entry per CDR3 protein results from TCRdb running MiXCR on the PCR reads. The table has 140,000 or so distinct CDR3 sequences, 8% to 10% seen once. These data belong to a study of T-cell reconstitution after alpha-beta-depleted transplantation in children. General study results and limits: Where alpha-beta T cells came from about two months after transplant was reportedly several hundred expanded graft clones. T-cell counts and diversity were attributed mostly to newly produced T cells one year after transplant.

There are 14 residues in the CDR3. V was cut by 4 bases and J by 8 bases, with 20 bases left in between. Germline CDR1 SQVTM, CDR2 ANQGSEA. This TCR was recovered from a female patient between 2 and 15 years old who had a stem cell transplant for congenital amegakaryocytic thrombocytopenia, so the T cells may come from the graft donor. The specimen comprised PBMCs, mostly from graft donor cells, sampled 180 days after TCRalphabeta/CD19-depleted stem cell transplant. The chain links TRBV29-1 to TRBJ1-2; D might be TRBD1 (5 bases). In DNA, the CDR3 is TGCAGCGTTGCCCCGGGACCGGACCTAAAGGGCTACACCTTC. Amino acids: CSVAPGPDLKGYTF.